Presented here are 30 T cell receptor beta chains from one specimen sequenced in a study of shared clonotypes between healthy human individuals (dated by TCRdb to 2020 to 2022). The library was made by the immunoSEQ multiplex PCR assay. TCRdb mirrors the immuneACCESS table, restricted to in-frame sequences. Some clones are absent from its copies; in checked studies, under half trace to an unresolved V gene, and the reason for the others is unknown. The sample table shows roughly 2,000,000 clones, and about 94% are seen once. The top ten clonotypes cover more than 1.5% of the sample. CD8 naive samples were obtained by positive selection for CCR7 among CD45RO-negative cells, yielding a CD45RA+CCR7+ population from which TemRA cells were excluded. The sequenced material came from naive CD8+ T cells from PBMCs. Read against the paper, the sample's cell subset or site label means: CD45RA+CCR7+. The source is a young man in good health. Some clones in this sample may be carry-over from other donors' samples.

The rearrangement links TRBV2 to TRBJ1-2; 9 bases are shared with TRBD1. Per the germline V gene, CDR1 is SNHLY and CDR2 is FYNNEI. Germline trimming cut 3 bases from V and 7 bases from J; bases unmatched to any gene: 18. The CDR3 spans 18 residues. The CDR3 DNA sequence: TGTGCCAGCAGTGAGCGAAACGGACAGGGGATTATCTCCTCTGGCTACACCTTC. Translation gives CASSERNGQGIISSGYTF.

The genes are TRBV4-1 and TRBJ1-1; D is ambiguous. The CDR3 contains 15 residues. Deletions cut 1 base from V and 4 bases from J, with 13 bases between. In germline, CDR1 is MGHRA, CDR2 YSYEKL. CDR3 sequence reads: CASSQGPGWGTEAFF. In nucleotides, the CDR3 is TGCGCCAGCAGCCAAGGACCGGGGTGGGGCACTGAAGCTTTCTTT.

The chain recombines TRBV27 with TRBJ2-3, with unresolved D. Germline V CDR1 and CDR2: MNHEY, SMNVEV (reference sequence). V was clipped by 8 bases and J by 4 bases, with 7 bases between them. The CDR3 has 11 residues. The CDR3 sequence is CASRTSDTQYF. CDR3 coding DNA: TGTGCCAGCCGTACCTCAGATACGCAGTATTTT.

The chain recombines TRBV25-1 with TRBJ2-5; D gene uncertain. This CDR3 has 14 amino acids. V lost 0 bases and J 0 bases, leaving 5 bases between the germline ends. The V gene's germline CDR1 is MGHDK and CDR2 SYGVNS. The CDR3 nucleotides read TGTGCCAGCAGTGAATATAGGTACCAAGAGACCCAGTACTTC. Protein sequence: CASSEYRYQETQYF.

V is TRBV9 and J is TRBJ2-2; TRBD1 agrees at 8 bases. Germline CDR1 and CDR2: SGDLS and YYNGEE. J gave up 4 bases and V 4 bases, and 6 bases lay outside the gene matches. The CDR3 runs to 15 residues. CDR3 sequence: CASSSWTGSTGELFF. The CDR3 DNA reads as TGTGCCAGCAGCTCTTGGACAGGGAGCACCGGGGAGCTGTTTTTT. The full variable domain, its missing parts supplied by reference TRBV9 and TRBJ2-2, is DSGVTQTPKHLITATGQRVTLRCSPRSGDLSVYWYQQSLDQGLQFLIQYYNGEERAKGNILERFSAQQFPDLHSELNLSSLELGDSALYFCASSSWTGSTGELFFGEGSRLTVL.

This clone was seen only a few times. The J gene is TRBJ1-1, the V gene TRBV2, with a possible D match to TRBD1 (6 bases). The CDR3 is 15 amino acids. The germline V gene has CDR1 SNHLY and CDR2 FYNNEI. Trimming left V 6 bases short and J 0 bases short, with 14 bases between. CDR3 bases: TGTGCCAGCAGCAGCCCGGACAGAGTGAACACTGAAGCTTTCTTT. It is translated as CASSSPDRVNTEAFF.

This chain uses TRBV2 with TRBJ2-2; maybe TRBD1 (6 bases). Germline V CDR1 and CDR2: SNHLY, FYNNEI. The CDR3 totals 15 residues. V was pared by 4 bases and J by 1 base, with 10 bases between. CDR3 protein: CASSGAQGNTGELFF. For the CDR3, the DNA is TGTGCCAGCAGTGGAGCACAGGGGAACACCGGGGAGCTGTTTTTT.

CDR3 DNA: TGCGCCAGCAGTGGAACTAGCGGGCCCTACAATGAGCAGTTCTTC. Encoded protein: CASSGTSGPYNEQFF. V gene TRBV10-1 combines with J gene TRBJ2-1, with 9 bases that match TRBD2. Germline lookup yields CDR1 WNHNN and CDR2 SYGVQD (reference sequence). This CDR3 comprises 15 residues. The V and J ends lost 4 bases and 2 bases, in that order; junction bases with no gene match: 3.

V gene TRBV27 combines with J gene TRBJ1-1; D unresolved. From germline, CDR1 is MNHEY and CDR2 SMNVEV (reference sequence). V shed 3 bases and J shed 0 bases, with 11 bases lying between them. The CDR3 length is 15 residues. The CDR3 DNA is TGTGCCAGCAGTTTTGGCGTGGGCATGAACACTGAAGCTTTCTTT. This translates into CASSFGVGMNTEAFF.

The chain couples TRBV7-2 to TRBJ2-1, with 14 bases identical to TRBD2. In germline, CDR1 is SGHTA, CDR2 FQGNSA. The CDR3 length is 16 residues. V gave up 4 bases and J gave up 4 bases; unmatched junction bases: 3. CDR3 DNA: TGTGCCAGCAGCTGGGGACTAGCGGGAGCATACAATGAGCAGTTCTTC. This translates into CASSWGLAGAYNEQFF. Drawing the rest from reference TRBV7-2 and TRBJ2-1, the complete variable domain is GAGVSQSPSNKVTEKGKDVELRCDPISGHTALYWYRQSLGQGLEFLIYFQGNSAPDKSGLPSDRFSAERTGGSVSTLTIQRTQQEDSAVYLCASSWGLAGAYNEQFFGPGTRLTVL.

The chain couples TRBV13 to TRBJ2-5; D possibly uses TRBD1 or TRBD2 (5 bases each). The CDR3 runs 15 residues. Germline V gene sequence: CDR1 PRHDT, CDR2 FYEKMQ (reference sequence). Trimming pared 5 bases from V and 6 bases from J, leaving 19 bases between. CDR3 nucleotides: TGTGCCAGCAGCCAGCCAGGGATGCCCGGGAAGACCCAGTACTTC. Its translation is CASSQPGMPGKTQYF. Full variable domain (outside the CDR3, taken from reference TRBV13 and TRBJ2-5): AAGVIQSPRHLIKEKRETATLKCYPIPRHDTVYWYQQGPGQDPQFLISFYEKMQSDKGSIPDRFSAQQFSDYHSELNMSSLELGDSALYFCASSQPGMPGKTQYFGPGTRLLVL.

This chain uses TRBV28 with TRBJ2-1; D remains ambiguous. This CDR3 has 13 amino acids. Germline values: CDR1 MDHEN, CDR2 SYDVKM. Trimming left V 6 bases short and J 8 bases short, with 14 bases between. The CDR3 loop is CASSPRLRDEQFF. Written as DNA, the CDR3 is TGTGCCAGCAGCCCCCGGCTCCGGGATGAGCAGTTCTTC.

V gene TRBV5-1 combines with J gene TRBJ2-1; D may be TRBD2 (7 bases). Trimming pared 0 bases from V and 5 bases from J, leaving 18 bases between. The CDR3 covers 17 residues. Looked up from germline, CDR1 is SGHRS and CDR2 is YFSETQ. The CDR3 spells CASSLVVGGQRDNEQFF. The CDR3 DNA is TGCGCCAGCAGCTTGGTAGTCGGGGGGCAAAGGGACAATGAGCAGTTCTTC. Drawing the rest from reference TRBV5-1 and TRBJ2-1, the complete variable domain is KAGVTQTPRYLIKTRGQQVTLSCSPISGHRSVSWYQQTPGQGLQFLFEYFSETQRNKGNFPGRFSGRQFSNSRSEMNVSTLELGDSALYLCASSLVVGGQRDNEQFFGPGTRLTVL.

The rearrangement uses TRBV29-1 and TRBJ1-2; D ambiguous. The CDR3 sequence is 12 residues long. Trimming took 6 bases from V and 4 from J, leaving 12 bases between them. Germline V gene sequence: CDR1 SQVTM, CDR2 ANQGSEA. The CDR3 region has the DNA TGCAGCGTCCCAGAGGCGACCTATGGCTACACCTTC. Protein: CSVPEATYGYTF.

Note on this clone: The same CDR3 also results from other DNA sequences found in this sample. The chain recombines TRBV9 with TRBJ1-5; the match to TRBD1 covers 7 bases. Per the germline V gene, CDR1 is SGDLS and CDR2 is YYNGEE. CDR3 length equals 15 residues. V gave up 0 bases and J gave up 4 bases; unmatched junction bases: 4. The CDR3 sequence is CASSVGPGGNQPQHF. CDR3 nucleotide sequence: TGTGCCAGCAGCGTAGGTCCAGGGGGAAATCAGCCCCAGCATTTT.

A word on this clone: Other DNA sequences from this sample encode an identical CDR3 as well. This chain links TRBV10-3 with TRBJ2-7, with D unresolved. The CDR3 loop spans 14 amino acids. CDR1 is ENHRY, CDR2 SYGVKD, per germline. Deletions cut 0 bases from V and 1 base from J, with 7 bases between. The CDR3 region has the DNA TGTGCCATCAGTGAGTCCGGGCGTTCCTACGAGCAGTACTTC. It encodes CAISESGRSYEQYF.

This sequence joins TRBV7-9 and TRBJ2-2; 9 bases match TRBD1. Trimming at V came to 5 bases and at J to 2 bases, leaving 6 bases not matched to a gene. There are 16 residues in the CDR3. Germline CDR1 SEHNR, CDR2 FQNEAQ (reference sequence). The CDR3 nucleotides are TGTGCCAGCAGCGGGGGACAGGGAGTAAACACCGGGGAGCTGTTTTTT. Its translation: CASSGGQGVNTGELFF.

This clone was detected once. This sample includes further DNA sequences coding for the same CDR3. The rearrangement joins TRBV6-5 to TRBJ1-1; weak D call: TRBD1 (6 bases). V shed 2 bases and J shed 5 bases, with 12 bases lying between them. Per germline, CDR1 MNHEY and CDR2 SVGAGI. The CDR3 loop spans 14 amino acids. Here the CDR3 DNA reads TGTGCCAGCAGTTACGTGGGGGGCGGGACTGAAGCTTTCTTT. This encodes CASSYVGGGTEAFF.

The chain uses TRBV15 and TRBJ1-1, with 10 nucleotides matching TRBD1. Trimming cost V 4 bases and J 4 bases; bases outside gene matches: 6. Germline V CDR1 and CDR2: LNHNV, YYDKDF (reference sequence). This CDR3 has 15 residues. The CDR3 loop reads CATSKDRGRGTEAFF. The CDR3 DNA reads TGTGCCACCAGCAAAGACAGGGGGCGCGGCACTGAAGCTTTCTTT. Full variable domain (missing parts from reference TRBV15 and TRBJ1-1): DAMVIQNPRYQVTQFGKPVTLSCSQTLNHNVMYWYQQKSSQAPKLLFHYYDKDFNNEADTPDNFQSRRPNTSFCFLDIRSPGLGDTAMYLCATSKDRGRGTEAFFGQGTRLTVV.

The gene calls are TRBV11-2 and TRBJ2-7; D remains ambiguous. This CDR3 is built from 11 residues. V shed 5 bases and J shed 12 bases, with 14 bases lying between them. Germline-derived CDR1 and CDR2 are SGHAT and FQNNGV. The CDR3 here is CASSLNLHLYF. In nucleotides, the CDR3 is TGTGCCAGCAGCCTCAATCTACACCTGTACTTC.

Note on this clone: Other DNA sequences from this sample encode an identical CDR3 as well. The rearrangement links TRBV4-2 to TRBJ2-7, with 10 bases identical to TRBD2. Looked up from germline, CDR1 is LGHNA and CDR2 is YNFKEQ. With 4 bases clipped from V and 4 bases from J, the junction kept 1 base outside the gene matches. The CDR3 has 13 residues. This CDR3 reads CASSPGLAYEQYF. Written as DNA, the CDR3 is TGTGCCAGCAGCCCGGGACTAGCGTACGAGCAGTACTTC.

Comments on this clone: Additional DNA sequences in this sample encode the identical CDR3. This chain joins TRBV28 and TRBJ2-7; TRBD2 is a possible D gene (5 bases). Deletions cut 4 bases from V and 2 bases from J, with 12 bases between. Germline V gives CDR1 MDHEN, CDR2 SYDVKM. The CDR3 is 14 residues long. CDR3 DNA sequence: TGTGCCAGCAGTTCCCTGGCGGGCCCCTACGAGCAGTACTTC. Translation gives CASSSLAGPYEQYF.

The V and J genes are TRBV10-1 and TRBJ2-7; 9 bases agree with TRBD2. Unmatched junction bases numbered 9, after V lost 8 bases and J lost 1 base. The V gene's germline CDR1 is WNHNN and CDR2 SYGVQD (reference sequence). This CDR3 contains 15 residues. Written as DNA, the CDR3 is TGCGCCAGCTCCCATAGCGGGAGTGAGTCCTACGAGCAGTACTTC. Its translation: CASSHSGSESYEQYF.

The chain uses TRBV9 and TRBJ2-7; possible D gene TRBD2, 6 bases. The CDR3 runs 15 residues. Looked up from germline, CDR1 is SGDLS and CDR2 is YYNGEE. Trimming took 0 bases from V and 0 from J, leaving 10 bases between them. For the CDR3, the DNA is TGTGCCAGCAGCGTAGCTGACGGGGGCTCCTACGAGCAGTACTTC. Encoded protein: CASSVADGGSYEQYF.

About this clone itself: The same CDR3 arises from other DNA sequences in this sample as well. V is TRBV7-7 and J is TRBJ2-3; D possibly corresponds to TRBD2 (6 bases). This CDR3 comprises 14 residues. The V and J ends lost 1 base and 3 bases respectively, with 8 bases between them. Germline loops: CDR1 SSHAT, CDR2 FNYEAQ (reference sequence). CDR3 nucleotides: TGTGCCAGCAGCTTAGACGGGAGTACAGATACGCAGTATTTT. This gives the protein CASSLDGSTDTQYF.

The V gene is TRBV6-5, the J gene TRBJ1-4; D is uncertain. The germline CDR1 and CDR2 sequences are MNHEY and SVGAGI. The CDR3 covers 12 residues. Trimming took off 2 bases at V and 6 bases at J, with 4 bases between the two ends. The CDR3 here is CASSYGDEKLFF. The CDR3 coding sequence is TGTGCCAGCAGTTACGGGGATGAAAAACTGTTTTTT.

This clone appeared once. V and J are TRBV9 and TRBJ2-7; 7 bases line up with TRBD1. Looked up from germline, CDR1 is SGDLS and CDR2 is YYNGEE. This CDR3 contains 15 residues. After removal of 4 bases from V and 2 bases from J, the junction contained 9 bases not matched to a gene. The CDR3, as DNA: TGTGCCAGCAGCCAAGGACAGGCGTTCGCCTACGAGCAGTACTTC. This translates into CASSQGQAFAYEQYF.

The rearrangement links TRBV7-3 to TRBJ2-1; 9 bases line up with TRBD1. The CDR3 is 15 amino acids. Germline-derived CDR1 and CDR2 are SGHTA and FQGTGA. Trimming at V came to 5 bases and at J to 8 bases, leaving 10 bases not matched to a gene. For the CDR3, the DNA is TGTGCCAGCAGCCCCCGGGACAGGGCGGGGGATGAGCAGTTCTTC. It translates to CASSPRDRAGDEQFF.

CDR3 amino acids: CASSPPAGTSVSDTQYF. CDR3 sequence (DNA): TGTGCCAGCAGCCCCCCCGCCGGGACTAGCGTTTCAGATACGCAGTATTTT. V usage is TRBV27 and J usage is TRBJ2-3; 10 positions match TRBD2. The CDR3 is 17 amino acids. The ends lost 6 bases at V and 4 bases at J; junction bases unmatched: 13. Germline V CDR1 and CDR2: MNHEY, SMNVEV (reference sequence).

The rearrangement joins TRBV7-9 to TRBJ2-1; maybe TRBD1 (6 bases). Per the germline V gene, CDR1 is SEHNR and CDR2 is FQNEAQ (reference sequence). V shed 5 bases and J shed 5 bases, with 22 bases lying between them. The CDR3 covers 17 residues. The CDR3 DNA sequence: TGTGCCAGCAGCCCACGCTCCGGACAGTTCACAAACAATGAGCAGTTCTTC. Translated: CASSPRSGQFTNNEQFF.